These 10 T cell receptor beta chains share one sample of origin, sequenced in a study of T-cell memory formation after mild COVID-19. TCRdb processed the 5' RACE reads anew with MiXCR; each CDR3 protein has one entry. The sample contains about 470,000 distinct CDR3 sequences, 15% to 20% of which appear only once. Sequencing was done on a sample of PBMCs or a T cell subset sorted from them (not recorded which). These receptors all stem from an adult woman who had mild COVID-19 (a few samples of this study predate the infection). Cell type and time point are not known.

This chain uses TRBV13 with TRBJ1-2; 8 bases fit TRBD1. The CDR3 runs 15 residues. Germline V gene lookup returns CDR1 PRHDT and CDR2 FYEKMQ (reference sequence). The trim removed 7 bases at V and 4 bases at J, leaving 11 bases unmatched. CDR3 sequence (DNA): TGTGCCAGCACCCGGACAGGGACGGGTGGCTATGGCTACACCTTC. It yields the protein CASTRTGTGGYGYTF.

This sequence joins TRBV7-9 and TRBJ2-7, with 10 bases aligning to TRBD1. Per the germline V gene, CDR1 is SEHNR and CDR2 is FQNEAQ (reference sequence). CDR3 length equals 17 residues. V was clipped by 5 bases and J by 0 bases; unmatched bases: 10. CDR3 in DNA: TGTGCCAGCAGCGCTAATCCCGGGACAGGGGACTCCTACGAGCAGTACTTC. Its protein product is CASSANPGTGDSYEQYF.

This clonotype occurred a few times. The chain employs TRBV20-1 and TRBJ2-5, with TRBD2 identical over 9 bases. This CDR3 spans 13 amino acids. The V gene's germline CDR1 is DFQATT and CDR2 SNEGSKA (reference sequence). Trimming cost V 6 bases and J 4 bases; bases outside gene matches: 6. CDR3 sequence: CSAAGTSRETQYF. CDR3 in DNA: TGCAGTGCCGCCGGGACTAGCAGAGAGACCCAGTACTTC.

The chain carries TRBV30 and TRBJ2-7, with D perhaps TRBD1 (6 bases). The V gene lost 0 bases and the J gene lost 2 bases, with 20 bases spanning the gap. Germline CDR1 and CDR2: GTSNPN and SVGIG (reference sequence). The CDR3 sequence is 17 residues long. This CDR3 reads CAWSVQGMTDAPYEQYF. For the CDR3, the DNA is TGTGCCTGGAGTGTACAGGGTATGACAGATGCCCCCTACGAGCAGTACTTC.

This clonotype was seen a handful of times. The CDR3 here is CASSLGFRSIRSVSNEQFF. DNA for the CDR3: TGTGCCAGCAGCTTGGGGTTTCGTAGTATTCGTTCCGTCAGCAATGAGCAGTTCTTC. V usage is TRBV7-8 and J usage is TRBJ2-1; D unclear. CDR3 length: 19 amino acids. Between the trimmed V and J ends, which lost 3 bases and 6 bases, there was a span of 27 bases. The germline CDR1 and CDR2 sequences are SGHVS and FQNEAQ.

Here the CDR3 reads CAWGRDRGETQYF. The DNA of the CDR3 is TGTGCCTGGGGGAGGGACAGGGGTGAGACCCAGTACTTC. The chain has TRBV30 and TRBJ2-5; 10 bases are shared with TRBD1. CDR3 length: 13 amino acids. V shed 5 bases and J 5 bases; nucleotides not matched to a gene: 5. The germline V gene encodes CDR1 GTSNPN and CDR2 SVGIG (reference sequence).

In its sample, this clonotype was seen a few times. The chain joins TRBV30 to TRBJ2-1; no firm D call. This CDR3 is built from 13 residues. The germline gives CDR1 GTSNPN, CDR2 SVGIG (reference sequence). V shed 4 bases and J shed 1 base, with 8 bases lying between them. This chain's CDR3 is CAWTRGSYNEQFF. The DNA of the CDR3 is TGTGCCTGGACGCGAGGATCCTACAATGAGCAGTTCTTC.

In DNA, the CDR3 is TGTGCCAGCAGCCATTCGGGCTACACCGGGGAGCTGTTTTTT. It translates to CASSHSGYTGELFF. The genes are TRBV3-1 and TRBJ2-2; D is unresolved. Germline V gene sequence: CDR1 LGHDT, CDR2 YNNKEL (reference sequence). V lost 3 bases and J lost 3, with 8 bases in between. CDR3 length: 14 residues.

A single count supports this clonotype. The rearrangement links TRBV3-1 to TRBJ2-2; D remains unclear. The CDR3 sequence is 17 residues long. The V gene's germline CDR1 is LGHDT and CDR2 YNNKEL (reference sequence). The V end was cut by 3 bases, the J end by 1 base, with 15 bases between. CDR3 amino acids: CASSQGLSALNTGELFF. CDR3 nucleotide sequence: TGTGCCAGCAGCCAGGGTCTTTCAGCCTTGAACACCGGGGAGCTGTTTTTT.

For the CDR3, the DNA is TGTGCCTGGAGTGTCGGGGTAGCGGGAGGGCCTGAGAATGAGCAGTTCTTC. Residues: CAWSVGVAGGPENEQFF. The gene calls are TRBV30 and TRBJ2-1; 11 bases line up with TRBD2. The length of the CDR3 is 17 residues. Losses at the gene ends were 0 bases for V and 7 bases for J; bases not matched to a gene: 11. Germline V CDR1 and CDR2: GTSNPN, SVGIG (reference sequence).